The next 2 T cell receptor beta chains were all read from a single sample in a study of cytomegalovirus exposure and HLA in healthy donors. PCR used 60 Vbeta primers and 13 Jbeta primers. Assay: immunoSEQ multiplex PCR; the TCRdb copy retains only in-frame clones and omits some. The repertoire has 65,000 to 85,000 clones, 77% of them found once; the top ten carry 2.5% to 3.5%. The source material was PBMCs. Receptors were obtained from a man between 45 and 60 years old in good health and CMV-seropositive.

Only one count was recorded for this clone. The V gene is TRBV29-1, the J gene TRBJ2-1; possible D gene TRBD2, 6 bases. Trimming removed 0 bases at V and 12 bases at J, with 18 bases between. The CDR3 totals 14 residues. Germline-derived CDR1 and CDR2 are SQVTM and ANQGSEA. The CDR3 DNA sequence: TGCAGCGTTGAAGACCGGTTAGGGGCGGGGTCGCAGTTCTTC. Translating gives CSVEDRLGAGSQFF.

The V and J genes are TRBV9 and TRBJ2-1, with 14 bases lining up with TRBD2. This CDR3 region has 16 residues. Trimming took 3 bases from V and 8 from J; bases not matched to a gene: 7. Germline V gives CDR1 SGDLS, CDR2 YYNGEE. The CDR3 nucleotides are TGTGCCAGCAGCGGTCCGGGACTAGCGGGAGTAGATGAGCAGTTCTTC. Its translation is CASSGPGLAGVDEQFF.